This entry concerns a single T cell receptor beta chain. Its antigen specificity is not known. Per-nucleotide qualities are absent, and no much larger clonotype sits a single base away. A distance of 10 bases separates the germline ends of V and J, which lose 2 bases and 2 bases respectively. The germline V gene specifies KGHSH as CDR1 and LQKENI as CDR2. Its CDR3 holds 14 amino acids, cysteine through phenylalanine. CDR3 DNA only is kept here, 42 bases in frame from base 1. The immunoSEQ Assay, a bias-controlled multiplex PCR, was used to amplify TCRbeta CDR3 regions from genomic DNA. Turning to the authors' computational methods: Within the assay, amplification of reference gene primers was used to estimate how many nucleated cells each sample contained. To quantify the absolute abundance of each unique TCRbeta CDR3 rearrangement, sequence reads were collapsed and filtered. For each sample, productive Simpson clonality was calculated as the square root of Simpson's diversity index over productive rearrangements. This is the immuneACCESS table as TCRdb keeps it, with only in-frame sequences that have V and J called. A part of the clones is gone; compared with another copy, unresolved V genes explain less than half, and the rest is unexplained. D and trimming come from the DNA, and the V and J calls and clone size come from that table. The sample contains 80,000 to 95,000 clones, over 60% of them found a single time. The ten top clones hold around 20% of the sample.

This entry belongs to a study of blood T cell repertoires in COVID-19 (dated by TCRdb to the early 2020s). About the investigation overall: Samples covering the acute and convalescent phases of COVID-19 were provided by collaborators in the United States, Italy and Spain. Where available, HLA class I and class II types were obtained from metadata supplied by the sample provider rather than from assay-based typing. The prospective study material was composed of cDNA or gDNA derived from T cells, B-cell-depleted T cells, or PBMCs. Nearly every sample came with metadata listing a de-identified subject ID, COVID-19 status, age in years and sex. Samples came from the ongoing ImmuneRACE study (first 160 participants) plus 1,254 subjects from 6 global collaborators. Subjects who had been exposed to COVID-19, were actively infected with it, or had recovered from it provided the deeply sampled blood TCRbeta repertoires that made up the dataset. The repertoires were released in a freely available public database meant as a resource for research on the immune response to SARS-CoV-2.

Broad study findings and their caveats: How much clinical and demographic metadata was included differed by source and by participant, and the metadata was provided uncurated.

Each collaborating institution followed its own protocols to collect whole blood in K2EDTA tubes. Collaborator samples were shipped for TCRbeta analysis as frozen whole blood, isolated PBMCs, or DNA extracted from either sample type. The source is a woman older than 75 with active or convalescent COVID-19. The sample was peripheral blood. Recombination linked TRBV18 to TRBJ2-7; a weak D assignment points to TRBD1 (5 bases agree). Read as DNA, the sequence is TGTGCCAGCTCACCAAAAGCGACAGCCTACGAGCAGTACTTC. The encoded protein is CASSPKATAYEQYF.